One and the same sample provided the 19 T cell receptor beta chains below, sequenced in a study of blood T cell repertoires in COVID-19. Measured with immunoSEQ multiplex PCR; TCRdb has only the in-frame clones, and not every one. The sample has hundreds of thousands of clones; 87% are singletons. What was sequenced was peripheral blood. The receptors here all came from a woman aged 50 to 60 who had recovered from COVID-19.

The CDR3 DNA reads TGTGCCAGCAGCCCCACTGATTATCGAGATACGCAGTATTTT. Its protein product is CASSPTDYRDTQYF. The rearrangement uses TRBV7-2 and TRBJ2-3; D remains ambiguous. The V gene's germline CDR1 is SGHTA and CDR2 FQGNSA. The CDR3 spans 14 residues. V lost 5 bases to trimming and J lost 5 bases, with 14 bases between them. Filled out from reference TRBV7-2 and TRBJ2-3, the complete variable domain reads GAGVSQSPSNKVTEKGKDVELRCDPISGHTALYWYRQSLGQGLEFLIYFQGNSAPDKSGLPSDRFSAERTGGSVSTLTIQRTQQEDSAVYLCASSPTDYRDTQYFGPGTRLTVL.

The chain couples TRBV29-1 to TRBJ2-5; 8 bases match TRBD1. This CDR3 spans 14 amino acids. V lost 8 bases, J lost 3 bases, and 11 bases stayed unmatched. The V gene's germline CDR1 is SQVTM and CDR2 ANQGSEA. The CDR3 region has the DNA TGCAGCTCTCTGACAGGGGTGAGAGAAGAGACCCAGTACTTC. Residues: CSSLTGVREETQYF.

The CDR3 DNA follows: TGTGCCAGCAGCGTAGTTATTAGCGCGGCGAACACTGAAGCTTTCTTT. As protein: CASSVVISAANTEAFF. The chain couples TRBV9 to TRBJ1-1; D unresolved. This CDR3 is 16 amino acids long. Trimming took 0 bases from V and 1 from J, leaving 13 bases between them. Germline CDR1 is SGDLS and CDR2 is YYNGEE.

Turning to this clone: Other DNA variants within this sample encode the same CDR3. In DNA form, the CDR3 reads TGTGCCAGCTCTGAGGGAGCCTATGGCTACACCTTC. Translated, it gives CASSEGAYGYTF. This chain uses TRBV18 with TRBJ1-2, with D uncertain. This CDR3 has 12 amino acids. Trimming took off 6 bases at V and 4 bases at J, with 9 bases between the two ends. In germline, CDR1 is KGHSH, CDR2 LQKENI.

The chain employs TRBV29-1 and TRBJ1-2; D is unresolved. The germline V and J ends were trimmed by 5 bases and 5 bases, with 21 bases remaining between them. Germline V gene data show CDR1 as SQVTM and CDR2 as ANQGSEA. This CDR3 has 15 amino acids. This CDR3 reads CSVSTAVEGWYGYTF. CDR3 coding DNA: TGCAGCGTTTCCACCGCCGTCGAGGGATGGTATGGCTACACCTTC.

This chain connects TRBV5-1 to TRBJ2-5, with 8 bases identical to TRBD2. Trimming took 6 bases from V and 3 from J; bases not matched to a gene: 7. Germline lookup yields CDR1 SGHRS and CDR2 YFSETQ. This CDR3 has 14 amino acids. DNA of the CDR3: TGCGCCAGCACCCCTGGAGCGGGAGAAGAGACCCAGTACTTC. Translation gives CASTPGAGEETQYF.

As for this clone: At one end, the junction sequence differs from germline, possibly due to a read error. The rearrangement uses TRBV6-5 and TRBJ1-4, with D perhaps matching TRBD1 (5 bases). The CDR3 contains 13 residues. CDR1 MNHEY and CDR2 SVGAGI come from the germline V gene. In DNA, the CDR3 is TGTGCCAGCAGCCGAACGGACACCGGCGCCTGGATTTTT. Amino acid sequence: CASSRTDTGAWIF.

V is TRBV28 and J is TRBJ1-3, with a possible D match to TRBD1 (5 bases). Trimming removed 3 bases from V and 2 bases from J, with 11 bases in between. Germline CDR1 reads MDHEN; CDR2 reads SYDVKM. CDR3 length equals 15 residues. CDR3 nucleotide sequence: TGTGCCAGCAGTTTTAGTCCAGGGACTGGAAACACCATATATTTT. This translates into CASSFSPGTGNTIYF.

CDR3 in DNA: TGTGCCAGCAGCTTGGAAGGAGGGGGCGGGTCACCCCTCCACTTT. Protein sequence: CASSLEGGGGSPLHF. The chain recombines TRBV5-4 with TRBJ1-6, with 7 bases fitting TRBD1. The V gene end was trimmed by 0 bases and the J gene end by 10 bases; junction bases not matched to a gene: 7. Germline V gives CDR1 SGHNT, CDR2 YYREEE (reference sequence). CDR3 length equals 15 residues.

The rearrangement uses TRBV19 and TRBJ1-2; D might be TRBD1 (5 bases). Germline V CDR1 and CDR2: LNHDA, SQIVND (reference sequence). Deletions cut 5 bases from V and 1 base from J, with 17 bases between. The CDR3 is 16 residues long. This CDR3 is CASSLRADTSNYGYTF. DNA of the CDR3: TGTGCCAGTAGTCTTAGGGCGGACACAAGTAACTATGGCTACACCTTC.

The rearrangement links TRBV14 to TRBJ2-7, with 10 bases identical to TRBD2. The CDR3 sequence is 16 residues long. The junction had 5 bases not matched to a gene; V was cut back by 1 base and J by 2 bases. The V gene's germline CDR1 is SGHDN and CDR2 FVKESK. The CDR3 nucleotides are TGTGCCAGCAGCCAAGTATTAGGACTAGCGGCCTACGAGCAGTACTTC. Its protein product is CASSQVLGLAAYEQYF. Drawing the rest from reference TRBV14 and TRBJ2-7, the complete variable domain is EAGVTQFPSHSVIEKGQTVTLRCDPISGHDNLYWYRRVMGKEIKFLLHFVKESKQDESGMPNNRFLAERTGGTYSTLKVQPAELEDSGVYFCASSQVLGLAAYEQYFGPGTRLTVT.

This chain links TRBV20-1 with TRBJ1-1; D not certain. The V and J ends lost 1 base and 6 bases respectively, with 6 bases between them. Germline CDR1 reads DFQATT; CDR2 reads SNEGSKA (reference sequence). This CDR3 region has 11 residues. CDR3 in DNA: TGCAGTGCTAGAGTCATTGCTGAAGCTTTCTTT. Translated: CSARVIAEAFF.

The chain uses TRBV7-2 and TRBJ2-7; 11 nucleotides align to TRBD1. J gave up 5 bases and V 4 bases, and 4 bases lay outside the gene matches. This CDR3 contains 14 residues. Per the germline V gene, CDR1 is SGHTA and CDR2 is FQGNSA. CDR3 sequence (DNA): TGTGCCAGCAGCTACTGGACAGGGGGCGACGAGCAGTACTTC. It codes for CASSYWTGGDEQYF.

V gene TRBV7-2 combines with J gene TRBJ2-7, with 7 positions matching TRBD2. Per the germline V gene, CDR1 is SGHTA and CDR2 is FQGNSA. Germline trimming cut 5 bases from V and 9 bases from J; bases unmatched to any gene: 10. The CDR3 runs to 13 residues. CDR3 in amino acids: CASSQGGSNRQYF. The CDR3 DNA reads TGTGCCAGCAGCCAGGGAGGGTCCAACAGGCAGTACTTC.

The rearrangement joins TRBV7-3 to TRBJ2-1, with TRBD2 matching 13 bases. V shed 5 bases, J shed 14 bases, and the junction held 12 bases outside the gene matches. The CDR3 has 15 amino acids. CDR1 SGHTA and CDR2 FQGTGA come from the germline V gene. CDR3 sequence: CASSPGLAGSRVKFF. DNA for the CDR3: TGTGCCAGCAGCCCGGGACTAGCGGGATCTAGGGTTAAGTTCTTC.

The V call is TRBV18, the J call TRBJ2-7; 10 positions match TRBD2. V shed 0 bases, J shed 5 bases, and the junction held 10 bases outside the gene matches. The CDR3 has 17 residues. CDR1 and CDR2 (germline): KGHSH, LQKENI. The DNA of the CDR3 is TGTGCCAGCTCACCACCGAAGATTAGCGGGAGGATCCACGAGCAGTACTTC. Its protein product is CASSPPKISGRIHEQYF.

This clone has a handful of counts. V usage is TRBV4-2 and J usage is TRBJ2-1; 10 bases map to TRBD2. V shed 0 bases, J shed 8 bases, and the junction held 10 bases outside the gene matches. The CDR3 sequence is 17 residues long. In germline, CDR1 is LGHNA, CDR2 YNFKEQ. CDR3 amino acids: CASSQDASGGAGDEQFF. CDR3 in DNA: TGTGCCAGCAGCCAAGATGCCAGCGGGGGGGCCGGGGATGAGCAGTTCTTC.

In its sample, this clone was seen a few times. The rearrangement uses TRBV9 and TRBJ1-1, with a weak D call TRBD1 (5 bases). Trimming took off 4 bases at V and 0 bases at J, with 19 bases between the two ends. The CDR3 has 17 residues. From germline, CDR1 is SGDLS and CDR2 YYNGEE. CDR3 sequence (DNA): TGTGCCAGCAGCCCCTGGCGGGGGGGTCTTGTGAACACTGAAGCTTTCTTT. Translated: CASSPWRGGLVNTEAFF.

The V gene is TRBV7-2, the J gene TRBJ1-2, with D unclear. V dropped 6 bases and J dropped 8 bases, with 10 bases sitting between them. The CDR3 loop spans 11 amino acids. In germline, CDR1 is SGHTA, CDR2 FQGNSA. CDR3 sequence reads: CASSITGGYTF. CDR3 coding DNA: TGTGCCAGCAGTATAACGGGGGGCTACACCTTC.